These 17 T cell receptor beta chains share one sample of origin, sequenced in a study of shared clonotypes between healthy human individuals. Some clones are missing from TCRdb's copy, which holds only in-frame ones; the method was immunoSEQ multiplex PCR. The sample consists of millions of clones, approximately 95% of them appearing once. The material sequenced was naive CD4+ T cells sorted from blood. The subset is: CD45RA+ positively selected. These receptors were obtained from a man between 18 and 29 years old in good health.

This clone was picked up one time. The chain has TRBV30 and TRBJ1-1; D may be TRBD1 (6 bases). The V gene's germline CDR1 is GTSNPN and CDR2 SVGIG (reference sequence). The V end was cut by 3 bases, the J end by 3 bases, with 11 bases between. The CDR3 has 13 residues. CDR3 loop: CAWRSQGDTEAFF. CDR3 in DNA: TGTGCCTGGAGATCACAGGGAGACACTGAAGCTTTCTTT.

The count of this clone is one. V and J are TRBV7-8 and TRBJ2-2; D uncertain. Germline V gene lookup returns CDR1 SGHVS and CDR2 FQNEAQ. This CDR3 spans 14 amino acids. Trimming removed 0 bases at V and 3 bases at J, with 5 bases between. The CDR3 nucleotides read TGTGCCAGCAGCTTAGCCGGGTACACCGGGGAGCTGTTTTTT. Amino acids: CASSLAGYTGELFF.

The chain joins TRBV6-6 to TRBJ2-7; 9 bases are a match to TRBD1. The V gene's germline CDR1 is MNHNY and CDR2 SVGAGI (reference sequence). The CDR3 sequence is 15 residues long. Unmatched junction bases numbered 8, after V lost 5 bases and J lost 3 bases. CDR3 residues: CASSTPGQGYYEQYF. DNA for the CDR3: TGTGCCAGCAGTACCCCGGGACAGGGCTACTACGAGCAGTACTTC.

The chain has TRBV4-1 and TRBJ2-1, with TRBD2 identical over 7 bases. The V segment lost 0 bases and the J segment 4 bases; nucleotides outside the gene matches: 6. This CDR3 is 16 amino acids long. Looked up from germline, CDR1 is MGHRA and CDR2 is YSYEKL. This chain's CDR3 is CASSQEGLPTYNEQFF. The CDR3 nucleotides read TGCGCCAGCAGCCAAGAGGGACTACCAACTTACAATGAGCAGTTCTTC.

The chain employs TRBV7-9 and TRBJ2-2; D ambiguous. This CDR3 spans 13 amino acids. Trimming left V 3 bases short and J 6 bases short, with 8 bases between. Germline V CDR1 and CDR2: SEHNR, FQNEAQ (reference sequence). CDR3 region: CASSFSSAGELFF. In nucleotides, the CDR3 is TGTGCCAGCAGCTTCAGCTCTGCCGGGGAGCTGTTTTTT.

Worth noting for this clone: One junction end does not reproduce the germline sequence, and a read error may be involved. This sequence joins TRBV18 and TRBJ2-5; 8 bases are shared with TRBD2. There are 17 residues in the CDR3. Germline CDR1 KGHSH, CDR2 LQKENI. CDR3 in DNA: TGTGCCAGCTCACCGAGCCTTGAGCGGGGGTTGGGAGAGACGCAGTACTTC. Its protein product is CASSPSLERGLGETQYF.

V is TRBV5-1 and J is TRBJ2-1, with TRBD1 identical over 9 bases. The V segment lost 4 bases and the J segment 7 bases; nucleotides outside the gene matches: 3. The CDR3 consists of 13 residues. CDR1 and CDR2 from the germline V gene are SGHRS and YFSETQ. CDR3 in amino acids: CASSGTGMNEQFF. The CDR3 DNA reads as TGCGCCAGCAGCGGGACAGGGATGAATGAGCAGTTCTTC.

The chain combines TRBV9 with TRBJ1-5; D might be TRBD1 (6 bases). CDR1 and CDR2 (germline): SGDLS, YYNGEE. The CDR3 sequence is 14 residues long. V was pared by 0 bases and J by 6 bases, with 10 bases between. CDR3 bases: TGTGCCAGCAGCGTAGTAGGGGGAGGTCAGCCCCAGCATTTT. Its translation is CASSVVGGGQPQHF. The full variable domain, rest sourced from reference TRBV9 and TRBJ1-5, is DSGVTQTPKHLITATGQRVTLRCSPRSGDLSVYWYQQSLDQGLQFLIQYYNGEERAKGNILERFSAQQFPDLHSELNLSSLELGDSALYFCASSVVGGGQPQHFGDGTRLSIL.

In DNA, the CDR3 is TGTGCCAGTAGGGACCCTAGGGGCTCCTATAATTCACCCCTCCACTTT. Translating it yields CASRDPRGSYNSPLHF. The chain uses TRBV19 and TRBJ1-6, with TRBD1 as a possible D gene (5 bases). The CDR3 runs 16 residues. V was shortened by 6 bases and J by 0 bases, with 12 bases between the two germline ends. CDR1 is LNHDA, CDR2 SQIVND, per germline (reference sequence).

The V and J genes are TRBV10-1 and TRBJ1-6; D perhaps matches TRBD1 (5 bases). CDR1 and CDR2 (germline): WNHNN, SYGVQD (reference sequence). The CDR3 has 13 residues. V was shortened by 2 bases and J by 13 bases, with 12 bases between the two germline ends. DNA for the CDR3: TGCGCCAGCAGTGAGACCACAGGTACCCCCCTCCACTTT. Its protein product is CASSETTGTPLHF.

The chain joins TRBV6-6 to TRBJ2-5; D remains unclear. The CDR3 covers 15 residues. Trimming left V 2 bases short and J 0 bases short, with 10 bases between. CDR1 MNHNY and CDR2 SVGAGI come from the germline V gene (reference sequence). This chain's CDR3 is CASSYPDGYQETQYF. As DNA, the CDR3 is TGTGCCAGCAGTTACCCAGACGGGTACCAAGAGACCCAGTACTTC.

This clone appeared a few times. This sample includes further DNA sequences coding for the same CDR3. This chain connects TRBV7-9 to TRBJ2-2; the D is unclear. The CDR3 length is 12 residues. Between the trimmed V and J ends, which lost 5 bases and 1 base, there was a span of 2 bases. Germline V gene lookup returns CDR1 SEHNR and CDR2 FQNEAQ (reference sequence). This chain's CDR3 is CASSLNTGELFF. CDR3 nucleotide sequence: TGTGCCAGCAGCCTGAACACCGGGGAGCTGTTTTTT.

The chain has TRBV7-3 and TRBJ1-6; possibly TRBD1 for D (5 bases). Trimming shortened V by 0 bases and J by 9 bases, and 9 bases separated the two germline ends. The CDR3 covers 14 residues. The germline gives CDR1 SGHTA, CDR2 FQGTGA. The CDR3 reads CASSLTLTGSPLHF. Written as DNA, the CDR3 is TGTGCCAGCAGCTTAACGTTAACAGGTTCACCCCTCCACTTT.

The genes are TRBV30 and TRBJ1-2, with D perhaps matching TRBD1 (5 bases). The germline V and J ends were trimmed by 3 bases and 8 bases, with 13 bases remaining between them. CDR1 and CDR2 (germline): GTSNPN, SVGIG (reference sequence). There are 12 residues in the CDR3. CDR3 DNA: TGTGCCTGGAGCCTCAGGGTAAAAGGCTACACCTTC. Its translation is CAWSLRVKGYTF.

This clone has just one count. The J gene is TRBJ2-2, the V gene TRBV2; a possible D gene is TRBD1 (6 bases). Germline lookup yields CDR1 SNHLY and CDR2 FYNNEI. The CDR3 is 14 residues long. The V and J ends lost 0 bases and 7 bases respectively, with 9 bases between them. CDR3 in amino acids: CASSEAQGIGELFF. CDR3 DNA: TGTGCCAGCAGTGAAGCGCAGGGGATCGGGGAGCTGTTTTTT.

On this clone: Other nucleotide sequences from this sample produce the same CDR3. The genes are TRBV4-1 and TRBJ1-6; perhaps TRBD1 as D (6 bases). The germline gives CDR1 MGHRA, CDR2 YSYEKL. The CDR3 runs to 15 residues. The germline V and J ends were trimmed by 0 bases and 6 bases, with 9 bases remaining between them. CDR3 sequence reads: CASSQETGINSPLHF. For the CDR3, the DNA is TGCGCCAGCAGCCAAGAAACAGGGATTAATTCACCCCTCCACTTT.

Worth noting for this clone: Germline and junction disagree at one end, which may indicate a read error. Here the CDR3 reads CASSLAGTINEQFF. The CDR3, as DNA: TGTGCTAGCAGCTTAGCTGGGACTATCAATGAGCAGTTCTTC. The chain joins TRBV7-7 to TRBJ2-1; TRBD2 matches at 7 bases. The germline V gene has CDR1 SSHAT and CDR2 FNYEAQ (reference sequence). This CDR3 is built from 14 residues.